Listed here is a single TCR beta chain. What it recognizes is unknown. Germline is not matched at one junction end, which may reflect a read error. Those who donated were healthy bone marrow donors. This specimen belongs to a study of cytomegalovirus exposure and HLA in healthy donors. Study summary: Of all 360 or so donors who were genotyped, 75% to 90% belonged to the Caucasian-associated ancestry cluster. Study results and caveats: The authors later linked a missense DCLRE1C variant to TCR beta V- and J-gene trimming.

In germline, CDR1 is SSHAT, CDR2 FNYEAQ (reference sequence). The CDR3 loop spans 14 amino acids. The PCR was carried out with 60 Vbeta primers and 13 Jbeta primers. In the original analysis: Among the unique TCR beta chains that a later analysis counted, roughly 80 million in all, 9.5 million to 12 million were shared. The table came from immunoSEQ multiplex PCR; TCRdb's copy has only in-frame clones and leaves some out. The V and J calls and clone size were taken over from that table, and D and trimming were inferred from the DNA. The data show 85,000 to 100,000 clones, with roughly 73% seen just once and 3.8% held by the top ten.

This receptor was obtained from a woman aged 40-49 years in good health and CMV-seronegative. Sequenced sample: PBMCs. The J gene is TRBJ2-1, the V gene TRBV7-7; 11 nucleotides agree with TRBD2. The DNA of the CDR3 is TGTGCTAGCAGCTTAGGGACTAGCGGCAATGAGCAGTTCTTC. It translates to CASSLGTSGNEQFF.